A single sample gave rise to the 20 T cell receptor beta chains below, sequenced in a study of T-cell reconstitution after alpha-beta-depleted transplantation in children. Unique molecular identifiers tagged the TCRbeta library. From the PCR reads, TCRdb called clonotypes with MiXCR, one entry per CDR3 protein. The data hold 230,000 or so distinct CDR3 sequences, with over 9.5% observed a single time. The sample in question was PBMCs from the stem cell graft donor, obtained from the stem cell graft. The receptors derive from a human donor who donated a stem cell graft to a child with SCID.

This clonotype was seen repeatedly, ten times or more. The chain employs TRBV5-1 and TRBJ1-6, with 10 positions matching TRBD1. Unmatched junction bases numbered 7, after V lost 4 bases and J lost 9 bases. Germline CDR1 and CDR2: SGHRS and YFSETQ. This CDR3 has 15 residues. Here the CDR3 reads CASSAGTGDRSPLHF. DNA of the CDR3: TGCGCCAGCAGCGCCGGGACAGGGGACCGTTCACCCCTCCACTTT.

This clonotype showed up many times. J is TRBJ1-6 and V is TRBV6-5; D is possibly TRBD1 (5 bases). Trimming removed 7 bases from V and 10 bases from J, with 11 bases in between. Germline CDR1 MNHEY, CDR2 SVGAGI. The CDR3 is made up of 12 amino acids. The CDR3, as DNA: TGTGCCAGCAACTCAGGGCGGTCACCCCTCCACTTT. Protein product: CASNSGRSPLHF.

The chain employs TRBV27 and TRBJ1-4, with D maybe TRBD1 (6 bases). With 1 base removed from V and 8 bases from J, the gap between germline ends came to 14 bases. Germline CDR1 is MNHEY and CDR2 is SMNVEV (reference sequence). The CDR3 covers 15 residues. The CDR3 sequence: CASSLLGAGAEKLFF. CDR3 nucleotide sequence: TGTGCCAGCAGTTTATTGGGGGCCGGAGCGGAAAAACTGTTTTTT.

This clonotype has at least ten counts. V and J are TRBV7-3 and TRBJ2-1; D unclear. The germline gives CDR1 SGHTA, CDR2 FQGTGA. The CDR3 is 14 residues long. Deletions cut 5 bases from V and 9 bases from J, with 17 bases between. CDR3 region: CASSPSKSASEQFF. CDR3 in DNA: TGTGCCAGCAGCCCTAGTAAGTCGGCTAGTGAGCAGTTCTTC.

This clonotype was counted once. The gene calls are TRBV24-1 and TRBJ2-5; the match to TRBD1 covers 7 bases. J lost 7 bases, V lost 2 bases, and 12 bases had no gene match. Germline CDR1 KGHDR, CDR2 SFDVKD. The CDR3 extends over 16 amino acids. The DNA of the CDR3 is TGTGCCACCAGTGATTCTAATAGGGGGCGGTTCGGGACCCAGTACTTC. Translating it yields CATSDSNRGRFGTQYF.

This clonotype has a count of ten or more. V is TRBV28 and J is TRBJ1-5, with TRBD1 matching over 8 bases. With 6 bases clipped from V and 0 bases from J, the junction kept 19 bases outside the gene matches. The CDR3 is made up of 20 amino acids. Germline CDR1 is MDHEN and CDR2 is SYDVKM. CDR3 residues: CASSRYLTGEGSFSNQPQHF. Here the CDR3 DNA reads TGTGCCAGCAGCCGTTACCTGACAGGGGAGGGGAGTTTTAGCAATCAGCCCCAGCATTTT.

This clonotype was recorded at least ten times. The chain employs TRBV6-2 or TRBV6-3 and TRBJ1-1; perhaps TRBD1 as D (5 bases). V dropped 6 bases and J dropped 8 bases, with 16 bases sitting between them. The CDR3 extends over 13 amino acids. In germline, CDR1 is MNHEY, CDR2 SVGEGT. CDR3 region: CASRILDEGEAFF. CDR3 coding DNA: TGTGCCAGCAGGATATTGGACGAGGGGGAAGCTTTCTTT.

This clonotype has ten or more counts. The CDR3 region is CASSYLDQPQHF. In nucleotides, the CDR3 is TGTGCCAGCAGTTACCTGGATCAGCCCCAGCATTTT. This chain connects TRBV6-6 to TRBJ1-5; no clear D. Trimming cost V 2 bases and J 5 bases, with 4 bases left between them. Per germline, CDR1 MNHNY and CDR2 SVGAGI (reference sequence). The CDR3 loop spans 12 amino acids.

This clonotype was seen at least ten times. The rearrangement links TRBV29-1 to TRBJ2-1, with TRBD2 identical over 9 bases. The germline V gene has CDR1 SQVTM and CDR2 ANQGSEA. The CDR3 spans 14 residues. J gave up 7 bases and V 4 bases, and 8 bases lay outside the gene matches. The CDR3 DNA reads as TGCAGCGTTGTGGGGCGGGGGGGCTTAAATGAGCAGTTCTTC. Residues: CSVVGRGGLNEQFF.

This clonotype was found many times. J is TRBJ2-1 and V is TRBV12-3 or TRBV12-4, with 8 bases matching TRBD1. The CDR3 has 14 residues. V lost 3 bases and J lost 7; bases outside the gene matches: 5. Written as DNA, the CDR3 is TGTGCCAGCAGTTTTCAGGGGGCAGAAAATGAGCAGTTCTTC. It codes for CASSFQGAENEQFF.

This clonotype occurred many times. The chain combines TRBV6-1 with TRBJ1-2, with 8 bases matching TRBD1. With 3 bases clipped from V and 6 bases from J, the junction kept 6 bases outside the gene matches. In germline, CDR1 is MNHNS, CDR2 SASEGT. This CDR3 has 14 amino acids. This CDR3 reads CASSDQGQADGYTF. The CDR3 DNA reads as TGTGCCAGCAGTGACCAGGGACAGGCGGATGGCTACACCTTC.

In this sample, this clonotype turned up many times. The chain links TRBV6-5 to TRBJ2-3; the D call may be TRBD1 or TRBD2 (7 bases each). Germline V gene sequence: CDR1 MNHEY, CDR2 SVGAGI. This CDR3 is 19 amino acids long. V lost 0 bases to trimming and J lost 1 base, with 20 bases between them. The CDR3 spells CASSYSGPYRGGGTDTQYF. CDR3 sequence (DNA): TGTGCCAGCAGTTACTCTGGACCTTACAGGGGAGGGGGCACAGATACGCAGTATTTT.

This clonotype was seen repeatedly, ten times or more. V and J are TRBV20-1 and TRBJ2-3; TRBD1 is a possible D gene (5 bases). V dropped 6 bases and J dropped 3 bases, with 10 bases sitting between them. Germline V lookup: CDR1 DFQATT, CDR2 SNEGSKA (reference sequence). The CDR3 sequence is 12 residues long. The CDR3 DNA follows: TGCAGTGCCAGGGATCCTACAGATACGCAGTATTTT. This sequence encodes CSARDPTDTQYF.

This chain links TRBV4-1 with TRBJ2-4; D might be TRBD1 or TRBD2, each matching 6 bases. Germline values: CDR1 MGHRA, CDR2 YSYEKL. Trimming removed 1 base from V and 8 bases from J, with 15 bases in between. CDR3 size: 15 residues. The DNA for the CDR3 is TGCGCCAGCAGCCAAGTCGGGGGCGCGGGATACATTCAGTACTTC. Protein: CASSQVGGAGYIQYF.

This clonotype was recorded many times. The chain couples TRBV20-1 to TRBJ1-5, with unresolved D. Trimming stripped 1 base from V and 3 bases from J, with 10 bases between. CDR1 DFQATT and CDR2 SNEGSKA come from the germline V gene (reference sequence). The CDR3 length is 14 residues. CDR3 nucleotides: TGCAGTGCTAGAGGGTGGCAGGACAATCAGCCCCAGCATTTT. Protein: CSARGWQDNQPQHF.

The chain carries TRBV20-1 and TRBJ1-4; a weak D match, TRBD1 (5 bases). Germline loops: CDR1 DFQATT, CDR2 SNEGSKA (reference sequence). Trimming left V 6 bases short and J 7 bases short, with 18 bases between. The CDR3 covers 14 residues. For the CDR3, the DNA is TGCAGTGCGCCCAGGGACGGGGGAAGTGAAAAACTGTTTTTT. Amino acid sequence: CSAPRDGGSEKLFF.

This clonotype occurred many times. The rearrangement uses TRBV5-1 and TRBJ2-1, with 10 positions matching TRBD2. CDR1 is SGHRS and CDR2 is YFSETQ in the germline V gene. V shed 3 bases, J shed 7 bases, and the junction held 7 bases outside the gene matches. CDR3 size: 15 residues. The CDR3 reads CASSYGTSAKNEQFF. The DNA for the CDR3 is TGCGCCAGCAGCTACGGGACTAGCGCTAAGAATGAGCAGTTCTTC.

This clonotype came up many times. The DNA for the CDR3 is TGTGCCAGCACCCCCCGGGCAGGGGCCAGGCCCCAGCATTTT. Its protein is CASTPRAGARPQHF. The chain employs TRBV12-3 or TRBV12-4 and TRBJ1-5, with D possibly being TRBD1 (6 bases). Trimming pared 7 bases from V and 9 bases from J, leaving 19 bases between. The CDR3 has 14 amino acids.

This clonotype was seen at least ten times. The genes are TRBV5-1 and TRBJ2-7, with a possible D match to TRBD1 (5 bases). CDR1 is SGHRS, CDR2 YFSETQ, per germline. V lost 4 bases, J lost 3 bases, and 14 bases lay in between. This CDR3 region has 14 residues. The CDR3 region has the DNA TGCGCCAGCAGCCGTCAGGGTGGCGACTACGAGCAGTACTTC. Translating gives CASSRQGGDYEQYF.

Ten or more counts support this clonotype. This sequence joins TRBV6-1 and TRBJ1-1, with 11 positions matching TRBD1. Unmatched junction bases numbered 7, after V lost 6 bases and J lost 4 bases. The germline V gene has CDR1 MNHNS and CDR2 SASEGT. The CDR3 extends over 15 amino acids. The CDR3 sequence: CASRPDRGHSTEAFF. The CDR3, as DNA: TGTGCCAGCAGGCCGGACAGGGGGCATAGCACTGAAGCTTTCTTT.